A selection of T cell receptor beta chains follows, all from one sample in a study of Ad26.COV2.S vaccination and SARS-CoV-2 variants. The assay was immunoSEQ multiplex PCR, and TCRdb's table has in-frame clones only and misses some. The repertoire consists of over 400,000 clones, with 80% to 95% occurring once and the leading ten covering roughly 4.3%. Sequences were derived from peripheral blood, sampled in a trial of Ad26.COV2.S vaccine versus placebo. The receptors were gathered from a person between 18 and 60 years old who received the Ad26.COV2.S COVID-19 vaccine or a placebo. CDR3s include the opening cysteine and the closing phenylalanine or tryptophan. A D gene is named only where the DNA matches it firmly. Size is stated for part of the rows, as once, few or many counts, or as a class when the clone is expanded.

D	J	V	size	DNA	CDR3
-	TRBJ2-3	TRBV28	-	TGTGCCAGCAGAAGTTTGCCGCTTGGCCACACAGATACGCAGTATTTT	CASRSLPLGHTDTQYF
-	TRBJ2-2	TRBV19	-	TGTGCCAGTACCCTCCAGGGATTCGGAACCGGGGAGCTGTTTTTT	CASTLQGFGTGELFF
TRBD1	TRBJ2-1	TRBV11-2	-	TGTGCCAGCAGCTTAGATTCCTCAGGGGGTTCGGATGAGCAGTTCTTC	CASSLDSSGGSDEQFF
-	TRBJ2-2	TRBV14	-	TGTGCCAGCAGCCAAGACAGCGTCCGATTGTCCGGGGAGCTGTTTTTT	CASSQDSVRLSGELFF
TRBD1	TRBJ2-1	TRBV24-1	-	TGTGCCACCAGTGATTTGCCCGGGACAGGCAATGAGCAGTTCTTC	CATSDLPGTGNEQFF
-	TRBJ2-7	TRBV27	-	TGTGCCAGCAGTTTTTGGGGGAGCTCCTACGAGCAGTACTTC	CASSFWGSSYEQYF
-	TRBJ1-1	TRBV6-2/TRBV6-3	-	TGTGCCAGCAGTTACTACCAGGGAGGGAGAGTGGCGAACACTGAAGCTTTCTTT	CASSYYQGGRVANTEAFF
TRBD2	TRBJ2-3	TRBV6-4	-	TGTGCCAGCAGCGCCAGCGGGAGTGACCACATCGATACGCAGTATTTT	CASSASGSDHIDTQYF
TRBD2	TRBJ2-1	TRBV6-6	few	TGTGCCAGCAGTCACATTTTCCTAGCGGGACTATACAATGAGCAGTTCTTC	CASSHIFLAGLYNEQFF
TRBD2	TRBJ2-3	TRBV19	-	TGTGCCAGTAGTATAATTAGCGGGAGCTGGTATACGCAGTATTTT	CASSIISGSWYTQYF
-	TRBJ2-3	TRBV11-2	-	TGTGCCAGCAGCCGGAACCGGGACTTCACAGATACGCAGTATTTT	CASSRNRDFTDTQYF
TRBD2	TRBJ2-1	TRBV3-1/TRBV3-2	-	TGTGCCAGCAGCTTGCATAGACGGTTCGGGACTATATACAATGAGCAGTTCTTC	CASSLHRRFGTIYNEQFF
-	TRBJ1-5	TRBV28	-	TGTGCCAGCATGGGATTTTTGAGAAGTCTCAATCAGCCCCAGCATTTT	CASMGFLRSLNQPQHF
TRBD2	TRBJ2-4	TRBV19	-	TGTGCCAGTAGTATTGGAGGTTGGCGGGAGGGAAACATTCAGTACTTC	CASSIGGWREGNIQYF
-	TRBJ2-7	TRBV3-1/TRBV3-2	-	TGTGCCAGCAGCCCGCCACTGAGTCGGGGGACCTACGAGCAGTACTTC	CASSPPLSRGTYEQYF
-	TRBJ1-3	TRBV2	-	TGTGCCAGCAGGCTCAGCAACACCATATATTTT	CASRLSNTIYF
-	TRBJ2-2	TRBV3-1/TRBV3-2	-	TGTGCCAGCAGTAACACAGGTGGGGGCACCGGGGAGCTGTTTTTT	CASSNTGGGTGELFF
-	TRBJ2-3	TRBV24-1	once	TGTGCCACGGCCGGGACAAATACGCAGTATTTT	CATAGTNTQYF
-	TRBJ2-7	TRBV9	-	TGTGCCAGCAGCGCACACAGGAGTTCCTACGAGCAGTACTTC	CASSAHRSSYEQYF
TRBD1	TRBJ2-2	TRBV5-8	-	TGTGCCAGCAGCCGGACAGGGGGTCCGAACACCGGGGAGCTGTTTTTT	CASSRTGGPNTGELFF
-	TRBJ2-5	TRBV5-6	-	TGTGCCAGCAGCTTTCGAGTGGGGGAAGAGACCCAGTACTTC	CASSFRVGEETQYF
-	TRBJ2-1	TRBV19	-	TGTGCCAGTAGTATAGGCGGTCCCCCGTTCTTC	CASSIGGPPFF